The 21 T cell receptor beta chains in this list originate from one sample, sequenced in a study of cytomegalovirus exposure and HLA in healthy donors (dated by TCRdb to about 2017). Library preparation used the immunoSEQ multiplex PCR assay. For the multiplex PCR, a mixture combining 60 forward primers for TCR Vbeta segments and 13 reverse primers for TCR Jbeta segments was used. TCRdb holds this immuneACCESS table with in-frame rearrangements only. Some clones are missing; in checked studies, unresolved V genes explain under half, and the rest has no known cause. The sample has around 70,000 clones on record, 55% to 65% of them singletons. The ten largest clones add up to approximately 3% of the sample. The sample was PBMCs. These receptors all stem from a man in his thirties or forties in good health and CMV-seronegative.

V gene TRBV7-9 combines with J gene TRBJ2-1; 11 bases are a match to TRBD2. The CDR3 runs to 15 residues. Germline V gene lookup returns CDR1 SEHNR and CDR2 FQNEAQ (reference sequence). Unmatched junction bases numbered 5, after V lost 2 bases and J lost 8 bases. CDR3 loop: CASSLLAGGRDEQFF. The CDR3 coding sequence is TGTGCCAGCAGCTTACTAGCGGGGGGTAGGGATGAGCAGTTCTTC.

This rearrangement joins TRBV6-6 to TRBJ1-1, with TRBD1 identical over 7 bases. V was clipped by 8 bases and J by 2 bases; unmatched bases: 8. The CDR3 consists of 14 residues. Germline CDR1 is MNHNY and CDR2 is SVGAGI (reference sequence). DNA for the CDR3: TGTGCCAGCCGGGACAGTGTCCCAAACACTGAAGCTTTCTTT. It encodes CASRDSVPNTEAFF.

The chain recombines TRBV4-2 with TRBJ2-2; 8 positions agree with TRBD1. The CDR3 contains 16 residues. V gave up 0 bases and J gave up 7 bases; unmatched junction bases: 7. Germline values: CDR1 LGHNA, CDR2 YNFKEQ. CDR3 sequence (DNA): TGTGCCAGCAGCCAAGAAAGCCAGGGGGCCCTCGGGGAGCTGTTTTTT. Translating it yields CASSQESQGALGELFF.

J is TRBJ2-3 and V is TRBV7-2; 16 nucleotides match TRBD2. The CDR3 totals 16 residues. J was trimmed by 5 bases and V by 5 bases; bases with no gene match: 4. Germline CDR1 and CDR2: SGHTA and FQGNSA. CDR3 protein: CASSPGTSGGVDTQYF. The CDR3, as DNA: TGTGCCAGCAGCCCAGGGACTAGCGGGGGGGTAGATACGCAGTATTTT.

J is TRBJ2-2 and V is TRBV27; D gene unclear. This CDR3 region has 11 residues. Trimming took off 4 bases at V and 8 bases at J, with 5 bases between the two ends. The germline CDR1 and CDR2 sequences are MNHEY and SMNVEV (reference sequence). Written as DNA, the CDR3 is TGTGCCAGCAGTTATAGTGGGGAGCTGTTTTTT. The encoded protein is CASSYSGELFF.

Written as DNA, the CDR3 is TGTGCCAGCAGCTTAGATCGGGGAGGTGAGCAGTTCTTC. It encodes CASSLDRGGEQFF. V usage is TRBV7-2 and J usage is TRBJ2-1, with D maybe TRBD2 (6 bases). The germline CDR1 and CDR2 sequences are SGHTA and FQGNSA. CDR3 length: 13 amino acids. V was pared by 1 base and J by 9 bases, with 10 bases between.

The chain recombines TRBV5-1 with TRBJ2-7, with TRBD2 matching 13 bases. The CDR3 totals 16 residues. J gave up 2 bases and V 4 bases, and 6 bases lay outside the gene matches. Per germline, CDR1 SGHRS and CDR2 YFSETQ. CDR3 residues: CASSPRLAGGPYEQYF. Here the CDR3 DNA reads TGCGCCAGCAGCCCCCGACTAGCGGGGGGCCCCTACGAGCAGTACTTC.

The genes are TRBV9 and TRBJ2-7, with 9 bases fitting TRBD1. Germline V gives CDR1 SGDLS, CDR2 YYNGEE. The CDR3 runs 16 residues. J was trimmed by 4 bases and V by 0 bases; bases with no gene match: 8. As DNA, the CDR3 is TGTGCCAGCAGCGTAGCTGGACAGGGGATTCGTTACGAGCAGTACTTC. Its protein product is CASSVAGQGIRYEQYF.

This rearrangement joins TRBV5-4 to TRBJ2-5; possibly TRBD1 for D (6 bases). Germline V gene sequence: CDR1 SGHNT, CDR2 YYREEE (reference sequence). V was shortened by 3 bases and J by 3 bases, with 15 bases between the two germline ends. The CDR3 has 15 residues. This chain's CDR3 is CASSSAGAYEETQYF. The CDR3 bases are TGTGCCAGCAGCTCGGCAGGGGCTTATGAAGAGACCCAGTACTTC.

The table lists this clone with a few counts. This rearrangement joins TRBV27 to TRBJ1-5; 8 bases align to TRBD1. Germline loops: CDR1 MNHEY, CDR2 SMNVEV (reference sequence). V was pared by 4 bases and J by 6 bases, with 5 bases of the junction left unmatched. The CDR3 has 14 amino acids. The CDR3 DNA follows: TGTGCCAGCAGTTCCGGACAGGGAGTTCAGCCCCAGCATTTT. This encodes CASSSGQGVQPQHF.

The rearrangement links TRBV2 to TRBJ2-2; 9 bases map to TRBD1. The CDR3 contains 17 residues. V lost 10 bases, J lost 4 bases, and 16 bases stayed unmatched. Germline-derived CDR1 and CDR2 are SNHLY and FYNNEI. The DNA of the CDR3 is TGTGCCACCCGAAGGGGACAGGGAGGTTTACGCACCGGGGAGCTGTTTTTT. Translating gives CATRRGQGGLRTGELFF.

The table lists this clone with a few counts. This chain's CDR3 is CASIIQGGYEQYF. In DNA form, the CDR3 reads TGTGCCAGCATTATACAGGGAGGGTACGAGCAGTACTTC. The V gene is TRBV7-9, the J gene TRBJ2-7, with TRBD2 as a possible D gene (7 bases). The CDR3 contains 13 residues. V lost 7 bases and J 4 bases, leaving 14 bases between the germline ends. The germline gives CDR1 SEHNR, CDR2 FQNEAQ (reference sequence).

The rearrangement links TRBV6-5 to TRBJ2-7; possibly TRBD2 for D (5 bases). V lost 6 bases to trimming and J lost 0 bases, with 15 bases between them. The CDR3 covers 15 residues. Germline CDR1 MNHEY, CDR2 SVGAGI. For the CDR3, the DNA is TGTGCCAGCAGGGCGGGTAGCGTGATCTCCTACGAGCAGTACTTC. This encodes CASRAGSVISYEQYF.

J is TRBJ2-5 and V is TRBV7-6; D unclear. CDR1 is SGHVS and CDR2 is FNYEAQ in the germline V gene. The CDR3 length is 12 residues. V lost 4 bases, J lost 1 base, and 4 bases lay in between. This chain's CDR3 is CASSSLQETQYF. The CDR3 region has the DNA TGTGCCAGCAGCTCTCTCCAAGAGACCCAGTACTTC.

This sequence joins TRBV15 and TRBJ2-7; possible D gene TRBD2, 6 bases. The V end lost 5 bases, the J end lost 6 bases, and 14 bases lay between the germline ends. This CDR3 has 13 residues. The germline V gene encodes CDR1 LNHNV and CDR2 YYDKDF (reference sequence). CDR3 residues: CATSPFGGAEQYF. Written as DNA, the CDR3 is TGTGCCACCAGCCCGTTTGGCGGGGCCGAGCAGTACTTC.

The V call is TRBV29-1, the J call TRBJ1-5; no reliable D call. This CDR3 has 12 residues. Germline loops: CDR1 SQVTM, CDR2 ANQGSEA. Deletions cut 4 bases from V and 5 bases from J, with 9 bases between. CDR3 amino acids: CSVGGEDQPQHF. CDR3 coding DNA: TGCAGCGTTGGCGGGGAGGATCAGCCCCAGCATTTT.

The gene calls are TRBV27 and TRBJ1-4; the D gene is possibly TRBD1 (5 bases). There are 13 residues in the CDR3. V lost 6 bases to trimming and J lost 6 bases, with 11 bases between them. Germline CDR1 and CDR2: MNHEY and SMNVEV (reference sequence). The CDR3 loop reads CASSGGSYEKLFF. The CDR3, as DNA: TGTGCCAGCAGCGGGGGGTCGTATGAAAAACTGTTTTTT.

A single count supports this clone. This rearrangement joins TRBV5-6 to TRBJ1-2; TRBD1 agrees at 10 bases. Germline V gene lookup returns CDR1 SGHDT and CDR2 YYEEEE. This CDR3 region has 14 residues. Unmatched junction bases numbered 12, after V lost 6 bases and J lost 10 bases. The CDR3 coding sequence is TGTGCCAGCACCCCCTCCGGGACAGGGGAAGCCTACACCTTC. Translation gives CASTPSGTGEAYTF. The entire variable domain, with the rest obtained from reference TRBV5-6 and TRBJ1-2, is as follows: DAGVTQSPTHLIKTRGQQVTLRCSPKSGHDTVSWYQQALGQGPQFIFQYYEEEERQRGNFPDRFSGHQFPNYSSELNVNALLLGDSALYLCASTPSGTGEAYTFGSGTRLTVV.

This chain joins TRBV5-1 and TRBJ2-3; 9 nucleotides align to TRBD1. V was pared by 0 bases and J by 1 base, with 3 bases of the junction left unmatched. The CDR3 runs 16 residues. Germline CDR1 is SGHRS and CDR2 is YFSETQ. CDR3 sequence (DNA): TGCGCCAGCAGCTTGGCCGACAGGGGGGGCACAGATACGCAGTATTTT. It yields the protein CASSLADRGGTDTQYF.

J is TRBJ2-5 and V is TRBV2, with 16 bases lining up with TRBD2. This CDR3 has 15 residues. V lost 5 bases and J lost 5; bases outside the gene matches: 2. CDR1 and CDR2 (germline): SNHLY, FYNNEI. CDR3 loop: CASSPGLAGGETQYF. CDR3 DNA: TGTGCCAGCAGTCCGGGACTAGCGGGGGGGGAGACCCAGTACTTC.

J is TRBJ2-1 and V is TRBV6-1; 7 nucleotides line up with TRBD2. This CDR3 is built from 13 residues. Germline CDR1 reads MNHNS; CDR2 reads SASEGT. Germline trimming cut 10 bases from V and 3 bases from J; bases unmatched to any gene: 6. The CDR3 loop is CATFGGGYNEQFF. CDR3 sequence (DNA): TGTGCCACGTTTGGGGGGGGCTACAATGAGCAGTTCTTC.